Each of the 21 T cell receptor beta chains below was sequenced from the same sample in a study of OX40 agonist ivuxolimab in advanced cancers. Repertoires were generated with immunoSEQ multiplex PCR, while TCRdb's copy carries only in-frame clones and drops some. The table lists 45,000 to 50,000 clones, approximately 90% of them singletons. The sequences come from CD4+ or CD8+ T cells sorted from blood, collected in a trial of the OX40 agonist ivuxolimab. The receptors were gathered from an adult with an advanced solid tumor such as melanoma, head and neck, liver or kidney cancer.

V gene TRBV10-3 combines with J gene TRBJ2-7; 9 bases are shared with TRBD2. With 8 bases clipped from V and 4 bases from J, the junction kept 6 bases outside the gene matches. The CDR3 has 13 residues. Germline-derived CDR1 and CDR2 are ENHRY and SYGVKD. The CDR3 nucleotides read TGTGCCATCGGGTCGCGGGAGGGATACGAGCAGTACTTC. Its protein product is CAIGSREGYEQYF.

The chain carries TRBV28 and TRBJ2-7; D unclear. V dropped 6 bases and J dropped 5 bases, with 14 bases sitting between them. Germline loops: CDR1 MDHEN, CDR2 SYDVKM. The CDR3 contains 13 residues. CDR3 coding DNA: TGTGCCAGCAGCTCCCCTGCCCCGAACGAGCAGTACTTC. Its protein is CASSSPAPNEQYF.

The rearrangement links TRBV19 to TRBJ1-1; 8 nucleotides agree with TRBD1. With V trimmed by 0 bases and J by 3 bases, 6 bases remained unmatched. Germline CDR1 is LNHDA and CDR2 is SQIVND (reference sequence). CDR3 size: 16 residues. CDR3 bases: TGTGCCAGTAGTATAGATGACAGGGGCAAATACACTGAAGCTTTCTTT. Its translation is CASSIDDRGKYTEAFF.

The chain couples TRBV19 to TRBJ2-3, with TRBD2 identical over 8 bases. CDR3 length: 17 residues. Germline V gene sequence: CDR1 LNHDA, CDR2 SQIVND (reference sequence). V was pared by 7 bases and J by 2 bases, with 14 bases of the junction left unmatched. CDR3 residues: CASTPGWAGGFTDTQYF. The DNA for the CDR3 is TGTGCCAGTACCCCGGGATGGGCGGGAGGTTTCACAGATACGCAGTATTTT.

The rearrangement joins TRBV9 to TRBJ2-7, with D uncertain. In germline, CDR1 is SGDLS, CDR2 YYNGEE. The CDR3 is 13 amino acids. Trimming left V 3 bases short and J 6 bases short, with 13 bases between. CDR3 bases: TGTGCCAGCAGCGCGGGCCATACGTTCGAGCAGTACTTC. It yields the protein CASSAGHTFEQYF.

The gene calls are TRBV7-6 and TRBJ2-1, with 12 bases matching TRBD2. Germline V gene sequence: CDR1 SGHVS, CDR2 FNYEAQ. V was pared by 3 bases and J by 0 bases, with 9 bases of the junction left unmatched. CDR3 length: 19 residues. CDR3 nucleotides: TGTGCCAGCAGCTTGGTCCTAGCGGGAGGGGTCAGCTCCTACAATGAGCAGTTCTTC. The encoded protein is CASSLVLAGGVSSYNEQFF.

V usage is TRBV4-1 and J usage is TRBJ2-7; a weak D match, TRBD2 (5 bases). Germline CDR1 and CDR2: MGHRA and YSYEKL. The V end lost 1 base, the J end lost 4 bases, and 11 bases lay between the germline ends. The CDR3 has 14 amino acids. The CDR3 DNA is TGCGCCAGCAGCCAAGGAGTGGGCGGGTACGAGCAGTACTTC. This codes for CASSQGVGGYEQYF.

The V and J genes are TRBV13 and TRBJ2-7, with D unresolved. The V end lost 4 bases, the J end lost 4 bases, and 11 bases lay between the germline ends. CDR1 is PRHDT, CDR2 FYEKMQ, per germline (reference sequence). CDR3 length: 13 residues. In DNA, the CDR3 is TGTGCCAGCAGCTCCCCATCCCAATACGAGCAGTACTTC. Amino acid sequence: CASSSPSQYEQYF.

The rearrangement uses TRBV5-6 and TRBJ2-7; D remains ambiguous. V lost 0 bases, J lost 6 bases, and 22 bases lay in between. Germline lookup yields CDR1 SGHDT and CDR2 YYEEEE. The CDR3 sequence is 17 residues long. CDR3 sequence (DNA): TGTGCCAGCAGCTTGGAGGCAGCCAACATGCAGTCGACCGAGCAGTACTTC. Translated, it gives CASSLEAANMQSTEQYF.

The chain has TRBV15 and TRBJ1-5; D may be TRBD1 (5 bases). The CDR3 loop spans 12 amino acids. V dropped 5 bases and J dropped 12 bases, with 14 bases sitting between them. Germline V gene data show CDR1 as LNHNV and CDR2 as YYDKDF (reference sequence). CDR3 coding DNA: TGTGCCACCAGCGAGGTGGGGGGTTTCCAGCATTTT. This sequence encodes CATSEVGGFQHF.

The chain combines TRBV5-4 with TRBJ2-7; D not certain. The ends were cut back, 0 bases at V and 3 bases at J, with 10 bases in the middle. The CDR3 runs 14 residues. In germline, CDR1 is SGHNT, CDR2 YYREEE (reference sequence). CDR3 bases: TGTGCCAGCAGCTTGGGGTCCTCTGGCTACGAGCAGTACTTC. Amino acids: CASSLGSSGYEQYF.

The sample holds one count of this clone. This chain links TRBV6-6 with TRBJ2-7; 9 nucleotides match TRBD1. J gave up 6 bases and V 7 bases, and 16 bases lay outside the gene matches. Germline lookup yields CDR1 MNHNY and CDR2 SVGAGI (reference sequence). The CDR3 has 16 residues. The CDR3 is CASNTGPGQGLFEQYF. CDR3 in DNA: TGTGCCAGCAACACAGGTCCGGGACAGGGATTGTTCGAGCAGTACTTC.

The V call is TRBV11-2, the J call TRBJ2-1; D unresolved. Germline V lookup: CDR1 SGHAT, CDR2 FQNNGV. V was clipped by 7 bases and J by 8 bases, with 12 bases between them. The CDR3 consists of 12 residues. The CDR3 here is CASTLLGHEQFF. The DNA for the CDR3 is TGTGCCAGCACCCTGTTGGGCCATGAGCAGTTCTTC.

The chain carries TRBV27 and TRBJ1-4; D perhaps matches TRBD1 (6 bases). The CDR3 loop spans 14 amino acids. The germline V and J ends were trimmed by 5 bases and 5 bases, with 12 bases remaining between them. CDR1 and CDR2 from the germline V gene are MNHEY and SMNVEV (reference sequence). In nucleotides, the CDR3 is TGTGCCAGCAGTCCGTACCAGGGGAATGAAAAACTGTTTTTT. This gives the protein CASSPYQGNEKLFF.

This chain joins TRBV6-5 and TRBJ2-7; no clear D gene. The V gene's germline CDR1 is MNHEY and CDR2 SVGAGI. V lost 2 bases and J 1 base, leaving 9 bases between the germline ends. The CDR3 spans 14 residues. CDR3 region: CASSYGLGSYEQYF. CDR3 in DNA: TGTGCCAGCAGTTACGGCCTAGGATCCTACGAGCAGTACTTC.

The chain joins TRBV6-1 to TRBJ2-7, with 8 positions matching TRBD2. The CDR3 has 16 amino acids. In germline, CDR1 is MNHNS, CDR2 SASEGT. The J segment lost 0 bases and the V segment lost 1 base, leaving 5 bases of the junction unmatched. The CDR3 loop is CASSEVSGGSSYEQYF. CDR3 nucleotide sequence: TGTGCCAGCAGTGAAGTGAGCGGGGGAAGCTCCTACGAGCAGTACTTC.

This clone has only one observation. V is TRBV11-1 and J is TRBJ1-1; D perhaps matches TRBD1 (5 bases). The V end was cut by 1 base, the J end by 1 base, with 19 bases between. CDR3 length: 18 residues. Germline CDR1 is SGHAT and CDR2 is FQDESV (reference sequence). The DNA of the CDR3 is TGTGCCAGCAGCTTAGAGGTGGGCAGGGCCATGACGAACACTGAAGCTTTCTTT. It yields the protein CASSLEVGRAMTNTEAFF. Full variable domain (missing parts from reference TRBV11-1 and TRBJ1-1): EAEVAQSPRYKITEKSQAVAFWCDPISGHATLYWYRQILGQGPELLVQFQDESVVDDSQLPKDRFSAERLKGVDSTLKIQPAELGDSAMYLCASSLEVGRAMTNTEAFFGQGTRLTVV.

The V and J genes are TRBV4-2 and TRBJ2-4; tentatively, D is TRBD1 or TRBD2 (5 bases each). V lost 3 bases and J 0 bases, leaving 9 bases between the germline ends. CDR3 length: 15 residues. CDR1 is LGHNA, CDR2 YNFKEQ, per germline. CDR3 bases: TGTGCCAGCAGCCATGAGGGGTTAGCCAAAAACATTCAGTACTTC. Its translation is CASSHEGLAKNIQYF.

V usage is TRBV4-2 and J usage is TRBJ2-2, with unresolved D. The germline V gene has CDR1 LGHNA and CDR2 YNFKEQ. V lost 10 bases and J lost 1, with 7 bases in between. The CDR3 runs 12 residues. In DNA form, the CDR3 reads TGTGCCACCTCGAGGAACACCGGGGAGCTGTTTTTT. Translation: CATSRNTGELFF.

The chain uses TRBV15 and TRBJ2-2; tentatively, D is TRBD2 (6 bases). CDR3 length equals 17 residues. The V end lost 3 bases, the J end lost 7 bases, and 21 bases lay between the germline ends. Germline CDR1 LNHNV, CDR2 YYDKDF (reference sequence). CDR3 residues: CATSSSTEGPLGGELFF. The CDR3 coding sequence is TGTGCCACCAGCAGTTCCACGGAGGGCCCCCTCGGCGGGGAGCTGTTTTTT.

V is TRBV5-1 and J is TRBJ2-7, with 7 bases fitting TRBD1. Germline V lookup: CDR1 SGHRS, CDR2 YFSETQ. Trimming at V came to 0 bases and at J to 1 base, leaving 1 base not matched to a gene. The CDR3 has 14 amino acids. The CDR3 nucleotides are TGCGCCAGCAGCTTGGACAGGGGTTCCTACGAGCAGTACTTC. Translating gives CASSLDRGSYEQYF.